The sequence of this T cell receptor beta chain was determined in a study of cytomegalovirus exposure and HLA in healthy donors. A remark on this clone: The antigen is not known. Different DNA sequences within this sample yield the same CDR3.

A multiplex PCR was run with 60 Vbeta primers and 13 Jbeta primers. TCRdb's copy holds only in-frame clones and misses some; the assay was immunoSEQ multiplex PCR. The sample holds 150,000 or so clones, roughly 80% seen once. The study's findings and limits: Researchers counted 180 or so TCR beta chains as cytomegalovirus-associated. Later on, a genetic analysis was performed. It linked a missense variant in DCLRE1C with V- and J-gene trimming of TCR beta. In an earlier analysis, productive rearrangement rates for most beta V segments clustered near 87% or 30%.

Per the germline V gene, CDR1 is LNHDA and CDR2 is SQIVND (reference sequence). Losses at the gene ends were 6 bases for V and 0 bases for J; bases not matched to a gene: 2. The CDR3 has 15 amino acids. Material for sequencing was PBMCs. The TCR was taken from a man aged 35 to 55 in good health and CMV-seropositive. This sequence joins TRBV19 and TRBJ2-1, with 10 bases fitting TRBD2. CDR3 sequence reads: CASSSSGSSYNEQFF. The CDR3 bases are TGTGCCAGTAGCTCTAGCGGGAGCTCCTACAATGAGCAGTTCTTC.